The 2 T cell receptor beta chains below all came from one sample that was sequenced in a study of shared clonotypes between healthy human individuals. Sequenced by immunoSEQ multiplex PCR; TCRdb stores in-frame clones only, minus some. This sample carries over 1.4 million clones, roughly 96% of them seen once, and the ten largest clones take approximately 1%. The sample comprised naive CD4+ T cells sorted from blood. Subset defined: CD45RA+ positively selected. The origin of the receptors is a man aged 25 to 45 in good health.

The chain combines TRBV4-3 with TRBJ2-7; 8 bases are shared with TRBD2. Trimming cost V 1 base and J 2 bases; bases outside gene matches: 7. Germline loops: CDR1 LGHNA, CDR2 YSLEER. The CDR3 consists of 16 residues. CDR3 residues: CASSQATSGIAYEQYF. CDR3 nucleotide sequence: TGCGCCAGCAGCCAAGCAACTAGCGGAATAGCCTACGAGCAGTACTTC.

The chain carries TRBV29-1 and TRBJ1-2; TRBD1 matches 8 bases. The CDR3 consists of 12 residues. The V segment lost 7 bases and the J segment 6 bases; nucleotides outside the gene matches: 7. Germline values: CDR1 SQVTM, CDR2 ANQGSEA. The CDR3 DNA sequence: TGCAGCGGATCCGACAGGGGTAATGGCTACACCTTC. As protein: CSGSDRGNGYTF.